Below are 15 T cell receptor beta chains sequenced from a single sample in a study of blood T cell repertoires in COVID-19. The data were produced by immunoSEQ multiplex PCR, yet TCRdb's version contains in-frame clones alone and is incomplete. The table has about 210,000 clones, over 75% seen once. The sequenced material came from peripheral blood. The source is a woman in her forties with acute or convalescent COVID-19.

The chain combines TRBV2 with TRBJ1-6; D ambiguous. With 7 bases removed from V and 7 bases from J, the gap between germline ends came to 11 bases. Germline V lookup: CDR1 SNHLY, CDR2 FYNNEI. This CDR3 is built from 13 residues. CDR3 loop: CASIRQFNSPLHF. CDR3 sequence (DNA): TGTGCCAGCATCCGTCAGTTCAATTCACCCCTCCACTTT.

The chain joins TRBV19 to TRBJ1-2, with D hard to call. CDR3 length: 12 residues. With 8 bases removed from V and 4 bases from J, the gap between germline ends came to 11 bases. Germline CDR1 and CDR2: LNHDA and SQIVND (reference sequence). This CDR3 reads CASDGGFYGYTF. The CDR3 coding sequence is TGTGCCAGTGATGGAGGGTTCTATGGCTACACCTTC.

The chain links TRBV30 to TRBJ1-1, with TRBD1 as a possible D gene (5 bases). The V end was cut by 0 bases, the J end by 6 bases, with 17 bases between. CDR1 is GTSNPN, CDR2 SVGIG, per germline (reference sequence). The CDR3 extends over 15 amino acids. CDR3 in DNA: TGTGCCTGGAGTGTAGGGGTCTGGACCGCCGCTGAAGCTTTCTTT. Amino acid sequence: CAWSVGVWTAAEAFF. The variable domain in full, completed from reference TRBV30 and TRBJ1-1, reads SQTIHQWPATLVQPVGSPLSLECTVEGTSNPNLYWYRQAAGRGLQLLFYSVGIGQISSEVPQNLSASRPQDRQFILSSKKLLLSDSGFYLCAWSVGVWTAAEAFFGQGTRLTVV.

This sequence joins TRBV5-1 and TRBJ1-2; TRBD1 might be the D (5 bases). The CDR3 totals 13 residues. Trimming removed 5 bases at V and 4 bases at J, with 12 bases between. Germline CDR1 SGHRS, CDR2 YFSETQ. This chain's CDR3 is CASRLTASYGYTF. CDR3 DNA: TGCGCCAGCAGATTGACAGCTTCCTATGGCTACACCTTC. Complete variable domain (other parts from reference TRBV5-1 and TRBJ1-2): KAGVTQTPRYLIKTRGQQVTLSCSPISGHRSVSWYQQTPGQGLQFLFEYFSETQRNKGNFPGRFSGRQFSNSRSEMNVSTLELGDSALYLCASRLTASYGYTFGSGTRLTVV.

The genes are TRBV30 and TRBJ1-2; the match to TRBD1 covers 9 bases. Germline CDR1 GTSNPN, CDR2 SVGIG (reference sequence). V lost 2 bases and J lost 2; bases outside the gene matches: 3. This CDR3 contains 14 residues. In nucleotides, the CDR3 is TGTGCCTGGAGTACAGGACAGGGGAACTATGGCTACACCTTC. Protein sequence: CAWSTGQGNYGYTF.

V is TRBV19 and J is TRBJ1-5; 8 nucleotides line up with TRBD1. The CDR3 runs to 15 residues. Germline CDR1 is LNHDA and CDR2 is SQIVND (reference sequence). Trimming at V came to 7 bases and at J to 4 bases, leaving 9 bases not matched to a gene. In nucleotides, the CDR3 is TGTGCCAGTACCGAAGACAGGGGACCTAATCAGCCCCAGCATTTT. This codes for CASTEDRGPNQPQHF.

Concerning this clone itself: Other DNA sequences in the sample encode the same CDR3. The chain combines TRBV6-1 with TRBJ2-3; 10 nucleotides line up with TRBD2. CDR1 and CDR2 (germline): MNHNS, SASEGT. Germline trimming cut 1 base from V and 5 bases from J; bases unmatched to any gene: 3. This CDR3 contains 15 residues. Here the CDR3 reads CASSEGSGGQDTQYF. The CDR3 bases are TGTGCCAGCAGTGAAGGTAGCGGGGGGCAAGATACGCAGTATTTT.

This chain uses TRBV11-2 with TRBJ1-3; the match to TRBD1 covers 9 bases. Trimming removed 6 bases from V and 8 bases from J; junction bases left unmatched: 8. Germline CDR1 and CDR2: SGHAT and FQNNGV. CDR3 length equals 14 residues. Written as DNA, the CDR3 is TGTGCCAGCAGTGGAACAGGGGGCTATCACACCATATATTTT. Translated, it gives CASSGTGGYHTIYF.

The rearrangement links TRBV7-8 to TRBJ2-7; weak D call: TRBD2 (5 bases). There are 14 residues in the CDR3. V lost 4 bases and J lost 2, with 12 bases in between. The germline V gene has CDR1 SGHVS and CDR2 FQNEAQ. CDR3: CASSSRDLAYEQYV. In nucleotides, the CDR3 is TGTGCCAGCAGCTCCCGGGATCTTGCCTACGAGCAGTACGTC.

In DNA, the CDR3 is TGTGCCAGCAGGGATTTGGGGGGAGATACGCAGTATTTT. Its protein is CASRDLGGDTQYF. The V call is TRBV5-6, the J call TRBJ2-3, with TRBD2 as a possible D gene (6 bases). The CDR3 covers 13 residues. V dropped 5 bases and J dropped 5 bases, with 12 bases sitting between them. Germline V CDR1 and CDR2: SGHDT, YYEEEE.

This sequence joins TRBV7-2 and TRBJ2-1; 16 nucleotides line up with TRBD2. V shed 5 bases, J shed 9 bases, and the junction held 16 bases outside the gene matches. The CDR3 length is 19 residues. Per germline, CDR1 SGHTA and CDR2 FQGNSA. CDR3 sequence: CASSDSGTSGGARGTEQFF. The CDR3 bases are TGTGCCAGCAGCGACTCCGGGACTAGCGGGGGGGCCAGGGGTACTGAGCAGTTCTTC.

CDR3 bases: TGTGCCAGCAGCCAAGGAGGGGATAGCAATCAGCCCCAGCATTTT. It encodes CASSQGGDSNQPQHF. The chain links TRBV28 to TRBJ1-5; maybe TRBD1 (5 bases). The CDR3 consists of 15 residues. The ends were cut back, 6 bases at V and 0 bases at J, with 12 bases in the middle. Per germline, CDR1 MDHEN and CDR2 SYDVKM.

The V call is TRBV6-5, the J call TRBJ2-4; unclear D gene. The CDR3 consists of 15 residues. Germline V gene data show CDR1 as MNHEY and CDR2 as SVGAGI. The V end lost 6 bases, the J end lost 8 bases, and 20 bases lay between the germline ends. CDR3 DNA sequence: TGTGCCAGCAGGAACCTGCCGGCCTCAGGCGACATTCAGTACTTC. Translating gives CASRNLPASGDIQYF.

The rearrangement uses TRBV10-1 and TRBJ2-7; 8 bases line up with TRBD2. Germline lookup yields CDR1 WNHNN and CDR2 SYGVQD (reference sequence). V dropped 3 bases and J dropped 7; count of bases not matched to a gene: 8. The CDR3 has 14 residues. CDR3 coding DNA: TGCGCCAGCAGTGATCAAGCAACGGGAGGGGAGCAGTACGTC. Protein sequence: CASSDQATGGEQYV.

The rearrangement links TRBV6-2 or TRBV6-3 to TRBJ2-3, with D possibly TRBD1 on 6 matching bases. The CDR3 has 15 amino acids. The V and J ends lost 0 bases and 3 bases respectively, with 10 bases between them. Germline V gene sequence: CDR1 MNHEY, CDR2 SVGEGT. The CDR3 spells CASSYSTQGTDTQYF. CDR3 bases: TGTGCCAGCAGTTACTCGACGCAGGGGACAGATACGCAGTATTTT.